This is a list of T cell receptor beta chains from one sample in a study of blood T cell repertoires in COVID-19. Here immunoSEQ multiplex PCR was the method, and the copy in TCRdb shows in-frame clones only, minus some. The data contain almost 250,000 clones, 65% to 90% of them singletons. The source material was PBMCs or T cells enriched from blood (not recorded which). The source is a woman aged 45-59 years with acute COVID-19. The CDR3 runs from the conserved cysteine through the conserved F or W. D genes are given only for firm matches. Rows may omit the clone size; those that give it use once, few, many or a size class.

-	TRBV3-1/TRBV3-2	TRBJ1-2	-	CASSPGYYGYTF	TGTGCCAGCAGCCCCGGTTACTATGGCTACACCTTC
-	TRBV6-5	TRBJ1-2	-	CASSYRGLANYGYTF	TGTGCCAGCAGTTACAGGGGTTTGGCTAACTATGGCTACACCTTC
-	TRBV18	TRBJ2-7	few	CASSPRTGSPYEQYF	TGTGCCAGCTCACCAAGAACAGGGTCCCCCTACGAGCAGTACTTC
TRBD2	TRBV6-5	TRBJ2-3	few	CASSSLAGGVDTQYF	TGTGCCAGCAGCTCCCTAGCGGGGGGGGTAGATACGCAGTATTTT
TRBD1	TRBV18	TRBJ1-1	-	CASSLDRVGNTEAFF	TGTGCCAGCTCCTTGGACAGGGTGGGGAACACTGAAGCTTTCTTT
-	TRBV2	TRBJ1-1	-	CASFVGGARGTEAFF	TGTGCCAGCTTCGTGGGCGGGGCGCGGGGCACTGAAGCTTTCTTT
-	TRBV5-1	TRBJ2-7	-	CASSPGVLSGYEQYF	TGCGCCAGCAGCCCTGGCGTGCTCTCGGGCTACGAGCAGTACTTC
TRBD1	TRBV6-5	TRBJ1-1	-	CASRGTGTGSEAFF	TGTGCCAGCAGGGGGACAGGGACGGGGTCTGAAGCTTTCTTT
-	TRBV18	TRBJ1-1	-	CASSPGLNTEAFF	TGTGCCAGCTCACCCGGACTAAACACTGAAGCTTTCTTT
TRBD1	TRBV25-1	TRBJ2-1	-	CASGTGSARASYNEQFF	TGTGCCAGTGGGACAGGGTCGGCCAGGGCTTCCTACAATGAGCAGTTCTTC
TRBD2	TRBV6-2/TRBV6-3	TRBJ2-5	-	CASSYMASGKETQYF	TGTGCCAGCAGTTACATGGCTAGCGGGAAAGAGACCCAGTACTTC
-	TRBV19	TRBJ1-1	-	CASSIGPGVNTEAFF	TGTGCCAGTAGTATAGGCCCGGGGGTGAACACTGAAGCTTTCTTT
-	TRBV30	TRBJ1-1	-	CAWQRGREYMGNTEAFF	TGTGCCTGGCAAAGGGGCAGGGAATACATGGGGAACACTGAAGCTTTCTTT
TRBD1	TRBV10-3	TRBJ1-5	once	CAIRDTGDSNQPQHF	TGTGCCATCAGGGACACAGGGGATAGCAATCAGCCCCAGCATTTT
-	TRBV7-9	TRBJ1-1	-	CASGTTVNTEAFF	TGTGCCAGCGGAACGACAGTTAACACTGAAGCTTTCTTT
-	TRBV6-2/TRBV6-3	TRBJ2-7	-	CASSFGQAYEQYF	TGTGCCAGCAGTTTCGGACAAGCCTACGAGCAGTACTTC
-	TRBV15	TRBJ1-2	-	CATSRGRRGYTF	TGTGCCACCAGCAGAGGACGGAGGGGCTACACCTTC
-	TRBV4-3	TRBJ1-2	-	CASSARPYSLNYGYTF	TGCGCCAGCAGCGCAAGGCCCTACAGCCTGAACTATGGCTACACCTTC
-	TRBV5-1	TRBJ1-2	-	CASSPFQAYGYTF	TGCGCCAGCAGCCCTTTTCAGGCGTATGGCTACACCTTC
-	TRBV7-2	TRBJ1-2	-	CASNLQDTYGYTF	TGTGCCAGCAACCTACAAGACACCTATGGCTACACCTTC
-	TRBV2	TRBJ1-1	few	CARQTRDEAFF	TGTGCCAGACAGACACGGGATGAAGCTTTCTTT
TRBD1	TRBV30	TRBJ1-1	once	CAWIRTGNTEAFF	TGTGCCTGGATTCGGACAGGGAACACTGAAGCTTTCTTT
TRBD1	TRBV30	TRBJ2-7	-	CAWSALDRGTNWGEQYF	TGTGCCTGGAGTGCCTTGGACAGGGGGACGAATTGGGGCGAGCAGTACTTC
-	TRBV4-3	TRBJ2-1	once	CASSQDNSQTYNEQFF	TGCGCCAGCAGCCAAGATAATAGCCAAACCTACAATGAGCAGTTCTTC
-	TRBV11-2	TRBJ1-2	-	CASSLDLRDGYTF	TGTGCCAGCAGCTTAGATCTCAGGGATGGCTACACCTTC
TRBD2	TRBV5-1	TRBJ2-7	once	CASSLVVSGGSSSYEQYF	TGCGCCAGCAGCTTGGTGGTTAGCGGGGGTTCCAGCTCCTACGAGCAGTACTTC
-	TRBV19	TRBJ1-2	-	CASSIPGDIYGYTF	TGTGCCAGTAGTATCCCAGGGGACATCTATGGCTACACCTTC
-	TRBV5-1	TRBJ1-1	-	CASSLEVPGTGGGTEAFF	TGCGCCAGCAGCTTGGAGGTTCCCGGGACGGGGGGAGGCACTGAAGCTTTCTTT
-	TRBV12-3/TRBV12-4	TRBJ2-7	few	CASRRDSYEQYF	TGTGCCAGCAGACGCGACAGCTACGAGCAGTACTTC
-	TRBV6-4	TRBJ2-5	-	CARLGGDYETQYF	TGTGCCAGGTTAGGGGGGGACTACGAGACCCAGTACTTC
TRBD1	TRBV10-3	TRBJ2-7	many	CAIRGQGHEQYF	TGTGCCATCAGAGGACAGGGCCACGAGCAGTACTTC
-	TRBV7-3	TRBJ1-2	-	CASSPTTGFYGYTF	TGTGCCAGCAGCCCGACTACAGGGTTCTATGGCTACACCTTC
-	TRBV7-2	TRBJ1-2	-	CASSLETEDYGYTF	TGTGCCAGCAGCTTAGAGACAGAGGACTATGGCTACACCTTC
-	TRBV7-9	TRBJ1-2	-	CASSQALGSNYGYTF	TGTGCCAGCAGCCAGGCTTTAGGATCCAACTATGGCTACACCTTC
-	TRBV2	TRBJ2-2	-	CASTRVNTGELFF	TGTGCCAGCACCAGGGTCAACACCGGGGAGCTGTTTTTT
TRBD1	TRBV6-5	TRBJ1-1	-	CASRWTGRTEAFF	TGTGCCAGCAGATGGACAGGGAGGACTGAAGCTTTCTTT
TRBD1	TRBV7-2	TRBJ2-2	-	CASSSLGTENTGELFF	TGTGCCAGCAGCTCCCTCGGGACAGAGAACACCGGGGAGCTGTTTTTT